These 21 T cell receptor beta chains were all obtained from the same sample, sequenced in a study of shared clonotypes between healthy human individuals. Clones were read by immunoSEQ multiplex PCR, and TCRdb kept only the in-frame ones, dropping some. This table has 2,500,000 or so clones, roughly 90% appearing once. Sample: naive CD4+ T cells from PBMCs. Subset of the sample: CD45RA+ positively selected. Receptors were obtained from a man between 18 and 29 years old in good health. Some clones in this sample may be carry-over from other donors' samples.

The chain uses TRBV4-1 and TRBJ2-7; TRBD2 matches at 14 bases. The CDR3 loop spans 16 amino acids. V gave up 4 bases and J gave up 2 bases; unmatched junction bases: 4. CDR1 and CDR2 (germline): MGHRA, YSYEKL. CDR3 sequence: CASSLGLAGGAYEQYF. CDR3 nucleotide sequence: TGCGCCAGCAGCCTAGGACTAGCGGGAGGCGCCTACGAGCAGTACTTC.

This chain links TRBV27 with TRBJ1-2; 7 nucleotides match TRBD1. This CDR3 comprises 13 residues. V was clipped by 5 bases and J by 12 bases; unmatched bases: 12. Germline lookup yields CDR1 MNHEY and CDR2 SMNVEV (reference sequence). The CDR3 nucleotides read TGTGCCAGCAGTACAAGGGGGACAGACAAAAACACCTTC. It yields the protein CASSTRGTDKNTF.

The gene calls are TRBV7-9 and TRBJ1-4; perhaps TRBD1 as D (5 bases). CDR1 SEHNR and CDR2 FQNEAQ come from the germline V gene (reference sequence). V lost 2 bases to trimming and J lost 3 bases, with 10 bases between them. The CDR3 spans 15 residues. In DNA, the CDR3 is TGTGCCAGCAGCTTAAATTTGGGGCCTAATGAAAAACTGTTTTTT. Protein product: CASSLNLGPNEKLFF.

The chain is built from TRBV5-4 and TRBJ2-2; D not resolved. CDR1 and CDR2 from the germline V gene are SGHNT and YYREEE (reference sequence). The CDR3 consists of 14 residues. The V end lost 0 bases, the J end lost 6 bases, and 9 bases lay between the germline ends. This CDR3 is CASSLGLGSGELFF. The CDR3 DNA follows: TGTGCCAGCAGCTTGGGCCTAGGGTCCGGGGAGCTGTTTTTT.

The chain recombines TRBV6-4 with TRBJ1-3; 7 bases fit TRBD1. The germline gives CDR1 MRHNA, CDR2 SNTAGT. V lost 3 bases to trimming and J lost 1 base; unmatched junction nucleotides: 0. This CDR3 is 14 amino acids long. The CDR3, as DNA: TGTGCCAGCAGTGAGACAGGGTCTGGAAACACCATATATTTT. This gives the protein CASSETGSGNTIYF.

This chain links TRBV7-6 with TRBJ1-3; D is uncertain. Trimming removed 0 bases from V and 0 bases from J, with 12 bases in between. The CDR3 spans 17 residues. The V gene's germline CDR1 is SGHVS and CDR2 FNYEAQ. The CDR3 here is CASSLAGDPSSGNTIYF. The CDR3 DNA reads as TGTGCCAGCAGCTTAGCAGGCGACCCGAGCTCTGGAAACACCATATATTTT.

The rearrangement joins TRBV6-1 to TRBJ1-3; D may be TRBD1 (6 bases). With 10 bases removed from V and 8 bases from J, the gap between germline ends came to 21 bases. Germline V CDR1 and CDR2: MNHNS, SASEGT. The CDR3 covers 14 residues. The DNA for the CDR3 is TGTGCCACCAAGGGGGACGTCGTTAGACACACCATATATTTT. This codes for CATKGDVVRHTIYF.

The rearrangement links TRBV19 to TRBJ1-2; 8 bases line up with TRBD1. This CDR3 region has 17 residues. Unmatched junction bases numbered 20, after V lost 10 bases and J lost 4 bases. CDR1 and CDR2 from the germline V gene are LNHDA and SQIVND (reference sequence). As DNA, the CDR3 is TGTGCCACCAGCCGAATCTCGTTCAGGGGGCGGGTCTATGGCTACACCTTC. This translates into CATSRISFRGRVYGYTF. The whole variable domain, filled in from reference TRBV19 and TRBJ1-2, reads DGGITQSPKYLFRKEGQNVTLSCEQNLNHDAMYWYRQDPGQGLRLIYYSQIVNDFQKGDIAEGYSVSREKKESFPLTVTSAQKNPTAFYLCATSRISFRGRVYGYTFGSGTRLTVV.

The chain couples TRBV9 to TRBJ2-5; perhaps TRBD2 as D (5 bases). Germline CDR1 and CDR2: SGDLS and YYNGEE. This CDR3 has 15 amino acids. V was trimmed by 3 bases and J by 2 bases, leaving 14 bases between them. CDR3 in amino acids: CASSASTGKQETQYF. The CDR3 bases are TGTGCCAGCAGCGCTTCGACGGGAAAACAAGAGACCCAGTACTTC.

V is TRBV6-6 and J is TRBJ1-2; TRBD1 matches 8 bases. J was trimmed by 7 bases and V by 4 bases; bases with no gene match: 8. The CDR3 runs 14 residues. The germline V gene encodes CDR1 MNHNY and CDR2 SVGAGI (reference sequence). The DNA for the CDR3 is TGTGCCAGCAGTTCAGGCAGGGGGCTAGGTGGCTACACCTTC. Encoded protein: CASSSGRGLGGYTF.

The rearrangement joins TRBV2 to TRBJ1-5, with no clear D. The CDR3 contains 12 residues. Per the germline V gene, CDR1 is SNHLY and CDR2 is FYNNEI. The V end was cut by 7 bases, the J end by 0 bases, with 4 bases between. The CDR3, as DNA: TGTGCCAGCAAGGATAGCAATCAGCCCCAGCATTTT. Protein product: CASKDSNQPQHF.

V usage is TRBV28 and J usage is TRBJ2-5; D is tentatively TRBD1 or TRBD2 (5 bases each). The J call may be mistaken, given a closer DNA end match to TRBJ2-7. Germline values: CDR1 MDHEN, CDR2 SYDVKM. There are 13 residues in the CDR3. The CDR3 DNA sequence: TGTGCCAGCATGAGGGACGGAACCTACGAGCAGTACTTC. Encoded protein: CASMRDGTYEQYF.

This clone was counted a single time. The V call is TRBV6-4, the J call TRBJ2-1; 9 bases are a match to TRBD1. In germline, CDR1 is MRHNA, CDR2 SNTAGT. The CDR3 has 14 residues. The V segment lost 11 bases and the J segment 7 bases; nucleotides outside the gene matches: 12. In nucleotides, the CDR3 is TGTGCCGGGTCTCCGGGACAGGGAGTAAATGAGCAGTTCTTC. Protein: CAGSPGQGVNEQFF.

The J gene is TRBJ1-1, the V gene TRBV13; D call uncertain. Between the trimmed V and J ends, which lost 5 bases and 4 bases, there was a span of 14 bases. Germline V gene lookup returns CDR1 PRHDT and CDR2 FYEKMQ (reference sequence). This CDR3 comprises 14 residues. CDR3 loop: CASSPQRASTEAFF. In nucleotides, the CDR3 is TGTGCCAGCAGCCCACAGAGGGCAAGCACTGAAGCTTTCTTT.

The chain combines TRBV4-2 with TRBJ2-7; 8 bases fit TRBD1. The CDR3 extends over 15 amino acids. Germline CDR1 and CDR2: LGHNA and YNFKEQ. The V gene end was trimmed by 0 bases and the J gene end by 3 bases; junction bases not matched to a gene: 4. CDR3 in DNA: TGTGCCAGCAGCCAAGATCCAGGGGGCGGCTACGAGCAGTACTTC. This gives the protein CASSQDPGGGYEQYF.

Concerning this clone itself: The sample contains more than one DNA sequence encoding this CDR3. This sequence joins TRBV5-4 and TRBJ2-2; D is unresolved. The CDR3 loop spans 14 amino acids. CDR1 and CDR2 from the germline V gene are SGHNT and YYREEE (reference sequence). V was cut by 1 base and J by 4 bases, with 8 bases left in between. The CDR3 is CASSLFRSTGELFF. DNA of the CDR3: TGTGCCAGCAGCTTGTTCAGGAGCACCGGGGAGCTGTTTTTT.

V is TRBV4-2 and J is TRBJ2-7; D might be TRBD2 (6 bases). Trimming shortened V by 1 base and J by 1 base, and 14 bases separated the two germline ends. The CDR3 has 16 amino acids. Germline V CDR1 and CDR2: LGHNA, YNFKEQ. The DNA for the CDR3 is TGTGCCAGCAGCCAAGCGGCGCGGGACCCATCCTACGAGCAGTACTTC. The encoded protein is CASSQAARDPSYEQYF.

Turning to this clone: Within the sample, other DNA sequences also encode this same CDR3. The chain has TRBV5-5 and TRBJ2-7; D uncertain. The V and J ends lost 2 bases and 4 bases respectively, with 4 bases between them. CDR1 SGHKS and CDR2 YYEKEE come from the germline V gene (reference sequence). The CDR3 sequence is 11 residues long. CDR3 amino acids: CASSLGYEQYF. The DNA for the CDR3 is TGTGCCAGCAGCTTAGGGTACGAGCAGTACTTC.

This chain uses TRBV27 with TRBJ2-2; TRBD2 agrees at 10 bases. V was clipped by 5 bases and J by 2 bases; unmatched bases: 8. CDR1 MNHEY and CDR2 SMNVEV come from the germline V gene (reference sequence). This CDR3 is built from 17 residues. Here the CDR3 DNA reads TGTGCCAGCAGTCCTGCTCGGACTAGCGGTAACACCGGGGAGCTGTTTTTT. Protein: CASSPARTSGNTGELFF.

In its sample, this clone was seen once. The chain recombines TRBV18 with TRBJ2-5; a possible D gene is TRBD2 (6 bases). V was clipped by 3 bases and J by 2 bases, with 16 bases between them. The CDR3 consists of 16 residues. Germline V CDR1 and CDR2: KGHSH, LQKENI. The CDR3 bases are TGTGCCAGCTCACCCCGCTGGGGGGAAGGGCAAGAGACCCAGTACTTC. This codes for CASSPRWGEGQETQYF.

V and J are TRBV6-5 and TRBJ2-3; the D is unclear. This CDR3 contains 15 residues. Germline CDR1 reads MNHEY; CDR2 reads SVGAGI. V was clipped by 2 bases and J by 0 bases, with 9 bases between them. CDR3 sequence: CASSYDTWSTDTQYF. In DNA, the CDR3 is TGTGCCAGCAGTTACGACACCTGGAGCACAGATACGCAGTATTTT.